A single TCR beta chain is shown here with its context. The CDR3 contains 17 residues. The V gene's germline CDR1 is SNHLY and CDR2 FYNNEI. V was pared by 6 bases and J by 3 bases, with 6 bases of the junction left unmatched. The source of the sample is a study of cytomegalovirus exposure and HLA in healthy donors. About the research overall: Sequencing of roughly 180 million T cells in an earlier analysis found 120 million or so unique TCR beta sequences.

Likely unrecorded immune exposures existed in these nominally healthy donors. PCR employed 60 Vbeta and 13 Jbeta primers. Method: immunoSEQ multiplex PCR; TCRdb's copy keeps in-frame clones and lacks some. The sample shows fewer than 80,000 clones, less than 75% of them seen only once. The rearrangement uses TRBV2 and TRBJ2-2, with TRBD2 identical over 14 bases. The sample comprised PBMCs. The sequence was obtained from a man aged 45 to 65 in good health and CMV-seropositive. The CDR3 sequence is CASRGLAGVMDTGELFF. The CDR3 bases are TGTGCCAGCAGGGGACTAGCGGGAGTCATGGACACCGGGGAGCTGTTTTTT.